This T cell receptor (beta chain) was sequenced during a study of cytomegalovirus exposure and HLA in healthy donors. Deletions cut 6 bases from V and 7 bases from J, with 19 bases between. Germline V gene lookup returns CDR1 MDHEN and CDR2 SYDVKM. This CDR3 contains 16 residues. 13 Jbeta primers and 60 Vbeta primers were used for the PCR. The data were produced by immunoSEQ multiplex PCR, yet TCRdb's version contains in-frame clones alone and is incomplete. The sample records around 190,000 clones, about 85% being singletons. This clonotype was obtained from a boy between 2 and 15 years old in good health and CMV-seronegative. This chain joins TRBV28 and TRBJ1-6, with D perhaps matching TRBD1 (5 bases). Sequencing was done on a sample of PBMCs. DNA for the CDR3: TGTGCCAGCAGCGCCCCCCTGGGGGGGTTCAATTCACCCCTCCACTTT. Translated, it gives CASSAPLGGFNSPLHF.